This TCR beta chain was captured in a study of shared clonotypes between healthy human individuals. Note on this clone: The antigen is unknown.

General observations from the study: A reduction in generation probabilities was seen for non-shared clonotypes relative to those shared by all four donors.

Produced via immunoSEQ multiplex PCR; TCRdb's table is partial and in-frame only. The sample holds 2 million to 2.5 million clones, 90% to 97% seen once. The ends lost 0 bases at V and 9 bases at J; junction bases unmatched: 9. CDR1 is MGHRA and CDR2 is YSYEKL in the germline V gene. The CDR3 extends over 15 amino acids. The V and J genes are TRBV4-1 and TRBJ2-7; 9 bases are a match to TRBD2. This TCR came from a man aged 18-30 years in good health. The source material was naive CD4+ T cells sorted from blood. Indicated subset: CD45RA+ positively selected. CDR3 DNA sequence: TGCGCCAGCAGCCAAGAGGCGACTAGCGGAGAATCGCAGTACTTC. Amino acid sequence: CASSQEATSGESQYF.